The T cell receptor (beta chain) under discussion was sequenced for a study of cytomegalovirus exposure and HLA in healthy donors (dated by TCRdb to the late 2010s). Concerning the study at large: According to a later analysis, one platform produced both the 120 validation repertoires and the 666 repertoires of the first cohort. The study aimed to test whether cataloging public T cell receptors could reveal signatures of past pathogen exposure. A separate validation cohort of 90 to 150 different subjects was used in addition to the 666-subject first cohort. High-throughput TCR immunosequencing, statistical association of individual TCRs with disease status, and machine learning were combined to predict cytomegalovirus infection status.

In regard to this clone: The antigen it recognizes is unknown. No base-level quality is on record; no much larger clone is a single base apart.

Broad study findings and their caveats: In the study, 164 TCR beta chains were listed as associated with cytomegalovirus. Across donors, most TCR sequences were observed very rarely, whereas some public TCRs were present in many individuals. The validation cohort had no HLA typing available for a later analysis, so co-occurrence within that cohort was assessed over all 120 or so repertoires. In vitro tests confirmed that three of the cytomegalovirus-associated TCR beta chains recognize cytomegalovirus antigens. The authors suggested that the approach could potentially be extended to other disease states and immunological phenotypes. In both the original and validation cohorts, the classifier was reported to diagnose cytomegalovirus status with high specificity and sensitivity. Subsequent analysis determined that TCRs grouped into clusters in the first cohort also showed a tendency toward co-occurrence across the 120 validation repertoires, and 94% of cluster scores exceeded 0.

The CDR3, from cysteine to phenylalanine, totals 15 residues. Just the 45-base CDR3 DNA is kept, in frame starting at base 1. From a lookup of the germline V gene, CDR1 and CDR2 are SGHRS and YFSETQ. For this chain, trimming is 4 bases at the V end and 2 bases at the J end, and the number of junction bases without a gene match is 2. The library was produced with the immunoSEQ multiplex PCR assay. The authors' analysis ran thus. To diagnose cytomegalovirus status from the catalog of TCR beta chain sequences, a statistical classification framework was built. In TCRdb, the immuneACCESS table is reduced to in-frame sequences with V and J assigned. These tables do not hold every clone; where another copy was compared, an unresolved V gene accounts for under half, and the others remain unexplained. That table furnishes V, J and clone size, whereas the DNA furnished D and trimming. The sample table shows roughly 140,000 clones, and less than 90% are seen once. The biggest ten clones account for about 3.1% of the sample.

Separate from the roughly 650-subject first cohort, the validation cohort of roughly 120 subjects was the group to which the donors belonged. The TCR originated in a woman aged 18-29 years in good health and CMV-seropositive. Sequencing was performed on PBMCs. Rearrangement joined TRBV5-1 to TRBJ2-2, with 10 middle bases fitting TRBD2. The DNA is TGCGCCAGCAGCCGGACTAGCGGAAACACCGGGGAGCTGTTTTTT. Translation gives CASSRTSGNTGELFF.